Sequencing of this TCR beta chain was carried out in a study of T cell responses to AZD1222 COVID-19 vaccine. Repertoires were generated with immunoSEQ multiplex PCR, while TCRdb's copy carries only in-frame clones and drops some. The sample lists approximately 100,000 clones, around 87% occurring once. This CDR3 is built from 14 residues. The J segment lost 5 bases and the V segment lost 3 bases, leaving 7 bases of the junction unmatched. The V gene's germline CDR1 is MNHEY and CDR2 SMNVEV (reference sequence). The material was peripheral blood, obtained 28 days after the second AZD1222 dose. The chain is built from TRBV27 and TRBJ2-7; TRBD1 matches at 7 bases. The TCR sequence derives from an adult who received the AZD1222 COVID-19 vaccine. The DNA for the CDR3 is TGTGCCAGCAGTTTTTGGACAGGTTCGGACGAGCAGTACTTC. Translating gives CASSFWTGSDEQYF.